This T cell receptor beta chain was identified in a study of CD8+CD57+ T cells in acquired aplastic anemia. Turning to the study itself: Sorted CD4+ and CD8+ cell DNA averaged approximately 3.2 ug.

The CDR3 is 13 amino acids. CDR1 and CDR2 from the germline V gene are LNHDA and SQIVND (reference sequence). Trimming removed 3 bases from V and 6 bases from J, with 9 bases in between. Those patients picked for sequencing had displayed CD8+CD57+ cell expansion on flow cytometry. According to the study, genomic DNA was the template for TCR beta VDJ and CDR3 profiling. TCRdb processed the reads anew with MiXCR; each CDR3 protein has one entry. Of 180,000 or so distinct CDR3 sequences in the sample, around half were seen once. Source material: sorted CD4+, CD8+, or CD8+CD57+ T cells (not recorded which) from PBMCs. The J gene is TRBJ2-1, the V gene TRBV19; D possibly matches TRBD1 or TRBD2 (5 bases each). The sequence came from a human donor with aplastic anemia. In DNA form, the CDR3 reads TGTGCCAGTAGTATTGGGACGTTCAATGAGCAGTTCTTC. This codes for CASSIGTFNEQFF.